One sample yielded the 5 T cell receptor beta chains listed below, sequenced in a study of T cells expressing NK-cell markers. TCRdb reprocessed the 5' RACE reads and reports one entry per CDR3 protein, with no DNA. This sample's clone table lists hundreds of thousands of distinct CDR3 sequences. Sequences were obtained from blood T cells: a sorted CD56 or NKG2C T cell subset, CD4+ or CD8+ T cells, or bulk PBMC T cells (not recorded which). Source of these receptors: a woman aged 18 to 75 in good health.

The rearrangement joins TRBV6-1 to TRBJ1-2. In germline, CDR1 is MNHNS, CDR2 SASEGT. There are 14 residues in the CDR3. The chain's CDR3 is CASSATGAGYGYTF.

The chain joins TRBV5-1 to TRBJ2-3; lacking DNA, the TRBD2 call made by TCRdb goes unchecked. Germline assignment: CDR1 SGHRS and CDR2 YFSETQ. The CDR3 is made up of 14 amino acids. CDR3: CASSGTSGTDTQYF.

J is TRBJ1-4 and V is TRBV14; TCRdb names TRBD1, which stays unverified in the absence of DNA. The CDR3 consists of 15 residues. CDR1 and CDR2 from the germline V gene are SGHDN and FVKESK. The CDR3 here is CASSPNQGASEKLFF. Supplemented by reference TRBV14 and TRBJ1-4, the full variable domain reads EAGVTQFPSHSVIEKGQTVTLRCDPISGHDNLYWYRRVMGKEIKFLLHFVKESKQDESGMPNNRFLAERTGGTYSTLKVQPAELEDSGVYFCASSPNQGASEKLFFGSGTQLSVL.

The chain recombines TRBV6-6 with TRBJ2-1; the D call of TRBD2 rests on TCRdb alone, since no DNA is present to check it. The CDR3 consists of 13 residues. Looked up from germline, CDR1 is MNHNY and CDR2 is SVGAGI (reference sequence). CDR3 loop: CASSYERSNEQFF.

The chain joins TRBV6-1 to TRBJ2-7; TCRdb names TRBD2, which stays unverified in the absence of DNA. Germline lookup yields CDR1 MNHNS and CDR2 SASEGT. CDR3 length equals 13 residues. The CDR3 loop reads CASKSGYSYEQYF.